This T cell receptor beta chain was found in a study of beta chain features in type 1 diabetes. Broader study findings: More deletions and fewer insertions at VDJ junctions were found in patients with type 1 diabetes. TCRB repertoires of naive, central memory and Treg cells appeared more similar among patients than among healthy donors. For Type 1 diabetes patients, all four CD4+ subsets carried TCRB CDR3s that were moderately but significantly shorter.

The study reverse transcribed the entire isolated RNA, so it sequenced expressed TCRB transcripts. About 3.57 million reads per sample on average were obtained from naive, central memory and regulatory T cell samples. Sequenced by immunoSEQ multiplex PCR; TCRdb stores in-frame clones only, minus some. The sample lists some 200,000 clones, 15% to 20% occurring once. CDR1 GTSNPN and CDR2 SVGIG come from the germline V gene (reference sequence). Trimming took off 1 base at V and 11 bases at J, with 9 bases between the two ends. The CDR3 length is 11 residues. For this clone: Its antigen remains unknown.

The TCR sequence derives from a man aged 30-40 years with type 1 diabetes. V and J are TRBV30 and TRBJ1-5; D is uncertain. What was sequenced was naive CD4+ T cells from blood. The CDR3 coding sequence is TGTGCCTGGAGTGGGGGAGTGGCCCAGCATTTT. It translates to CAWSGGVAQHF.